This T cell receptor (beta chain) stems from a study of tissue T cells after allogeneic stem cell transplantation. Broader study findings: Only a limited share of tissue TCRs appeared in blood or spleen. Anatomically similar tissues had similar TCR repertoires within each patient.

Profiling relied on immunoSEQ multiplex PCR, and the TCRdb table lists in-frame clones only, not all of them. The sample lists some 19,000 clones, almost 70% seen once, with roughly 0.38% in the top ten. This clone occurred a few times. No antigen is known for it. The gene names here belong to mouse. The sequence runs out 1 residue before the end of the CDR3; the remainder is reconstructed from the germline J gene. Trimming removed 0 bases at V and 4 bases at J, with 7 bases between. Germline V CDR1 and CDR2: NNHDY, SYVADS. The length of the CDR3 is 13 residues. The TCR sequence derives from a female BALB/c mouse in good health. For this strain, the MHC haplotype corresponds to H2-d. Input material: blood. The rearrangement uses TRBV13-3 and TRBJ1-2; tentatively, D is TRBD1 (5 bases). The CDR3 DNA, read in part, is TGTGCCAGCAGTGATGAGGGGTCCTCCGACTACACC. This translates into CASSDEGSSDYT. The whole CDR3 sequence reads CASSDEGSSDYTF.